The T cell receptor (beta chain) under discussion was sequenced for a study of CD8+CD57+ T cells in acquired aplastic anemia. Whole-study context: Reads per healthy sample averaged roughly 9.9 million (CD4+) and 11.0 million (CD8+). The study's findings and limits: Overlapping CD8+ CDR3 repertoires of patients and controls contained roughly 27 shared sequences.

Details on this clonotype: Its antigen is unidentified.

Germline values: CDR1 SEHNR, CDR2 FQNEAQ (reference sequence). V was cut by 2 bases and J by 2 bases, with 6 bases left in between. The CDR3 runs 13 residues. Profiling that covered TCR beta VDJ and CDR3 relied on genomic DNA as its template. TCRdb re-called the reads through MiXCR, storing one row per CDR3 protein. Among about 81,000 distinct CDR3 sequences listed, over 35% were seen once. The sequenced sample consisted of sorted CD4+, CD8+, or CD8+CD57+ T cells (not recorded which) from PBMCs. J is TRBJ2-5 and V is TRBV7-9; D possibly corresponds to TRBD1 (5 bases). The TCR comes from a human donor in good health, serving as a control. The CDR3 coding sequence is TGTGCCAGCAGCTTACGACAGCAAGAGACCCAGTACTTC. It is translated as CASSLRQQETQYF.